The 27 T cell receptor beta chains listed next were all sequenced from one sample in a study of cytomegalovirus exposure and HLA in healthy donors. The PCR made use of 60 Vbeta and 13 Jbeta primers. Sequenced by immunoSEQ multiplex PCR; TCRdb stores in-frame clones only, minus some. Counted here are around 200,000 clones, roughly 79% occurring once; the ten biggest clones make up 0.5% to 0.7%. The sample was PBMCs. These receptors all come from a woman aged 40 to 50 in good health and CMV-seronegative.

The rearrangement uses TRBV7-9 and TRBJ2-5, with D possibly matching TRBD1 (5 bases). V shed 5 bases and J shed 2 bases, with 18 bases lying between them. CDR3 length equals 16 residues. CDR1 and CDR2 (germline): SEHNR, FQNEAQ (reference sequence). The CDR3 DNA reads TGTGCCAGCAGCCTTCCCGGCCAGGGTATACAAGAGACCCAGTACTTC. Translated, it gives CASSLPGQGIQETQYF.

The chain is built from TRBV4-1 and TRBJ1-5; the D is unclear. Germline CDR1 is MGHRA and CDR2 is YSYEKL. CDR3 size: 15 residues. V was trimmed by 1 base and J by 2 bases, leaving 9 bases between them. DNA of the CDR3: TGCGCCAGCAGCCAAGTGGCAGGCGGCAATCAGCCCCAGCATTTT. Translation: CASSQVAGGNQPQHF.

This clone was counted once. This rearrangement joins TRBV29-1 to TRBJ2-6, with 9 bases aligning to TRBD1. Germline trimming cut 5 bases from V and 1 base from J; bases unmatched to any gene: 6. The germline V gene encodes CDR1 SQVTM and CDR2 ANQGSEA. CDR3 size: 16 residues. CDR3 loop: CSVSGQGLSGANVLTF. As DNA, the CDR3 is TGCAGCGTTTCGGGACAGGGACTATCTGGGGCCAACGTCCTGACTTTC.

V and J are TRBV19 and TRBJ2-1; 11 bases align to TRBD2. The junction had 8 bases not matched to a gene; V was cut back by 5 bases and J by 5 bases. This CDR3 is 16 amino acids long. The germline gives CDR1 LNHDA, CDR2 SQIVND (reference sequence). The CDR3 coding sequence is TGTGCCAGTAGTTCGTGGTTGACTAGCGGGGACAATGAGCAGTTCTTC. It translates to CASSSWLTSGDNEQFF. Drawing the rest from reference TRBV19 and TRBJ2-1, the complete variable domain is DGGITQSPKYLFRKEGQNVTLSCEQNLNHDAMYWYRQDPGQGLRLIYYSQIVNDFQKGDIAEGYSVSREKKESFPLTVTSAQKNPTAFYLCASSSWLTSGDNEQFFGPGTRLTVL.

The V gene is TRBV7-8, the J gene TRBJ1-5, with D perhaps matching TRBD1 (6 bases). Deletions cut 0 bases from V and 6 bases from J, with 15 bases between. CDR3 length: 16 residues. CDR1 and CDR2 from the germline V gene are SGHVS and FQNEAQ. CDR3 nucleotides: TGTGCCAGCAGCTTAGCTGTTCAGGGGCTAGGTCAGCCCCAGCATTTT. It encodes CASSLAVQGLGQPQHF. Full variable domain (missing parts from reference TRBV7-8 and TRBJ1-5): GAGVSQSPRYKVAKRGQDVALRCDPISGHVSLFWYQQALGQGPEFLTYFQNEAQLDKSGLPSDRFFAERPEGSVSTLKIQRTQQEDSAVYLCASSLAVQGLGQPQHFGDGTRLSIL.

V and J are TRBV6-5 and TRBJ1-5; a weak D match, TRBD1 (5 bases). This CDR3 comprises 13 residues. V lost 6 bases to trimming and J lost 4 bases, with 10 bases between them. Germline CDR1 MNHEY, CDR2 SVGAGI. For the CDR3, the DNA is TGTGCCAGCAGGCCAGGGAGGAATCAGCCCCAGCATTTT. It yields the protein CASRPGRNQPQHF.

The chain combines TRBV19 with TRBJ2-2; D unclear. The V gene lost 1 base and the J gene lost 1 base, with 19 bases spanning the gap. The germline CDR1 and CDR2 sequences are LNHDA and SQIVND (reference sequence). The CDR3 spans 19 residues. Here the CDR3 reads CASSIVGPAINRNTGELFF. The CDR3 bases are TGTGCCAGTAGTATAGTCGGTCCCGCTATCAACAGGAACACCGGGGAGCTGTTTTTT.

This chain connects TRBV5-4 to TRBJ2-7; 10 bases line up with TRBD1. The V and J ends lost 4 bases and 6 bases, in that order; junction bases with no gene match: 16. The CDR3 runs to 17 residues. The germline V gene encodes CDR1 SGHNT and CDR2 YYREEE (reference sequence). The CDR3 protein is CASSGRPGQGILAEQYF. The CDR3 DNA is TGTGCCAGCAGCGGGAGGCCGGGACAGGGGATTTTGGCCGAGCAGTACTTC.

The rearrangement joins TRBV6-1 to TRBJ2-1; a weak D match, TRBD1 (6 bases). The CDR3 extends over 15 amino acids. In germline, CDR1 is MNHNS, CDR2 SASEGT. The V end was cut by 1 base, the J end by 7 bases, with 14 bases between. The CDR3 reads CASSEVGAGKNEQFF. In DNA, the CDR3 is TGTGCCAGCAGTGAAGTGGGGGCCGGCAAGAATGAGCAGTTCTTC.

Only a few counts were recorded for this clone. The chain employs TRBV7-9 and TRBJ1-4, with no clear D. V lost 5 bases and J lost 2, with 9 bases in between. CDR3 size: 14 residues. The germline gives CDR1 SEHNR, CDR2 FQNEAQ (reference sequence). In DNA, the CDR3 is TGTGCCAGCAGCAAGGCTAGCACTAATGAAAAACTGTTTTTT. Encoded protein: CASSKASTNEKLFF.

The chain combines TRBV6-5 with TRBJ2-7, with D tentatively TRBD1 (6 bases). Deletions cut 4 bases from V and 2 bases from J, with 12 bases between. This CDR3 is built from 14 residues. The germline gives CDR1 MNHEY, CDR2 SVGAGI. The CDR3 spells CASSFGQNAYEQYF. The DNA of the CDR3 is TGTGCCAGCAGTTTCGGACAGAACGCCTACGAGCAGTACTTC.

The J gene is TRBJ1-3, the V gene TRBV7-9; D remains ambiguous. Trimming took 5 bases from V and 4 from J, leaving 6 bases between them. Germline-derived CDR1 and CDR2 are SEHNR and FQNEAQ (reference sequence). The CDR3 covers 12 residues. The CDR3 loop is CASSPAGNTIYF. The CDR3 region has the DNA TGTGCCAGCAGCCCAGCGGGAAACACCATATATTTT.

This clone was detected once. This chain uses TRBV7-9 with TRBJ1-4, with 10 bases identical to TRBD1. CDR3 size: 17 residues. Germline V lookup: CDR1 SEHNR, CDR2 FQNEAQ (reference sequence). The V and J ends lost 4 bases and 4 bases, in that order; junction bases with no gene match: 9. DNA for the CDR3: TGTGCCAGCAGCTCCTCTGACAGGGGGCGCGATAATGAAAAACTGTTTTTT. Protein: CASSSSDRGRDNEKLFF.

The chain has TRBV15 and TRBJ2-5; TRBD2 matches at 8 bases. This CDR3 is built from 15 residues. Losses at the gene ends were 1 base for V and 4 bases for J; bases not matched to a gene: 5. Per the germline V gene, CDR1 is LNHNV and CDR2 is YYDKDF (reference sequence). The CDR3 nucleotides read TGTGCCACCAGCAGAGGACGGGGGGGGCCAGAGACCCAGTACTTC. The encoded protein is CATSRGRGGPETQYF.

The CDR3 region has the DNA TGTGCCAGCAGCTTAGCGACAGATTCTGGAAACACCATATATTTT. Its protein is CASSLATDSGNTIYF. The V and J genes are TRBV11-2 and TRBJ1-3; weak D call: TRBD1 (5 bases). Germline values: CDR1 SGHAT, CDR2 FQNNGV. V lost 1 base and J 1 base, leaving 8 bases between the germline ends. There are 15 residues in the CDR3. Looking up the rest from reference TRBV11-2 and TRBJ1-3 gives the full variable domain: EAGVAQSPRYKIIEKRQSVAFWCNPISGHATLYWYQQILGQGPKLLIQFQNNGVVDDSQLPKDRFSAERLKGVDSTLKIQPAKLEDSAVYLCASSLATDSGNTIYFGEGSWLTVV.

V usage is TRBV25-1 and J usage is TRBJ2-5, with TRBD2 matching 10 bases. The CDR3 loop spans 17 amino acids. The J segment lost 3 bases and the V segment lost 1 base, leaving 8 bases of the junction unmatched. CDR1 is MGHDK and CDR2 is SYGVNS in the germline V gene. CDR3: CASSESPSGGDEETQYF. The CDR3 DNA is TGTGCCAGCAGTGAATCGCCTAGCGGGGGCGACGAAGAGACCCAGTACTTC.

The V call is TRBV9, the J call TRBJ2-1; 7 bases fit TRBD2. CDR1 is SGDLS and CDR2 is YYNGEE in the germline V gene. The V segment lost 3 bases and the J segment 8 bases; nucleotides outside the gene matches: 5. The CDR3 covers 13 residues. The CDR3 reads CASSDPGRDEQFF. As DNA, the CDR3 is TGTGCCAGCAGCGATCCAGGGAGGGATGAGCAGTTCTTC.

The chain combines TRBV21-1 with TRBJ1-2. TRBV21-1 corresponds to a pseudogene. This CDR3 is 15 amino acids long. DNA for the CDR3: TGTGCCAGCAGCAAAATTCGGGGGTATAACTATGGCTACACCTTC. As protein: CASSKIRGYNYGYTF.

V gene TRBV6-6 combines with J gene TRBJ1-5, with TRBD1 matching 11 bases. This CDR3 spans 16 amino acids. J gave up 5 bases and V 5 bases, and 8 bases lay outside the gene matches. CDR1 is MNHNY, CDR2 SVGAGI, per germline (reference sequence). DNA of the CDR3: TGTGCCAGCAGTCAAATAGGGACAGGGGGAGATCAGCCCCAGCATTTT. This codes for CASSQIGTGGDQPQHF.

The chain employs TRBV5-6 and TRBJ1-2; 10 bases line up with TRBD1. The junction had 6 bases not matched to a gene; V was cut back by 6 bases and J by 7 bases. This CDR3 has 13 residues. The V gene's germline CDR1 is SGHDT and CDR2 YYEEEE. The CDR3 DNA reads TGTGCCAGCAAAACCGGGACAGGGGTTGGCTACACCTTC. Translation gives CASKTGTGVGYTF.

The chain combines TRBV2 with TRBJ1-4; D is perhaps TRBD1 (5 bases). Trimming cost V 6 bases and J 4 bases, with 15 bases left between them. The CDR3 spans 15 residues. CDR1 is SNHLY and CDR2 is FYNNEI in the germline V gene. CDR3 DNA: TGTGCCAGCAGGGACCGACAGTCAGTTAATGAAAAACTGTTTTTT. Residues: CASRDRQSVNEKLFF.

This clone was observed a handful of times. V and J are TRBV4-3 and TRBJ2-2; possible D gene TRBD2, 6 bases. Between the trimmed V and J ends, which lost 0 bases and 7 bases, there was a span of 15 bases. The germline V gene has CDR1 LGHNA and CDR2 YSLEER. The CDR3 is 16 residues long. The CDR3 sequence is CASSQDWRVRNGELFF. CDR3 nucleotide sequence: TGCGCCAGCAGCCAAGATTGGAGGGTACGCAACGGGGAGCTGTTTTTT.

The chain couples TRBV20-1 to TRBJ1-1, with D unclear. Germline V CDR1 and CDR2: DFQATT, SNEGSKA (reference sequence). The V gene lost 6 bases and the J gene lost 7 bases, with 9 bases spanning the gap. The length of the CDR3 is 10 residues. CDR3 sequence: CSAPRVEAFF. As DNA, the CDR3 is TGCAGTGCCCCGAGGGTTGAAGCTTTCTTT.

The chain links TRBV9 to TRBJ1-1; possibly TRBD1 for D (5 bases). The germline gives CDR1 SGDLS, CDR2 YYNGEE. This CDR3 is built from 13 residues. Trimming removed 4 bases from V and 1 base from J, with 8 bases in between. The CDR3 region is CASSRQPNTEAFF. CDR3 nucleotide sequence: TGTGCCAGCAGCCGACAGCCGAACACTGAAGCTTTCTTT.

This rearrangement joins TRBV9 to TRBJ2-1; D perhaps matches TRBD2 (5 bases). The germline V gene has CDR1 SGDLS and CDR2 YYNGEE. The CDR3 is 13 residues long. Trimming shortened V by 3 bases and J by 9 bases, and 13 bases separated the two germline ends. CDR3 nucleotides: TGTGCCAGCAGCGGCAGCCCAGAGGGTGAGCAGTTCTTC. It translates to CASSGSPEGEQFF.

In its sample, this clone was seen once. The chain uses TRBV6-5 and TRBJ1-6; D is uncertain. The V end was cut by 7 bases, the J end by 7 bases, with 14 bases between. Germline assignment: CDR1 MNHEY and CDR2 SVGAGI. CDR3 size: 14 residues. The CDR3 loop reads CASNPEGGNSPLHF. CDR3 bases: TGTGCCAGCAACCCGGAGGGAGGGAATTCACCCCTCCACTTT.

The V and J genes are TRBV12-5 and TRBJ2-3; maybe TRBD1 (6 bases). V dropped 2 bases and J dropped 5 bases, with 11 bases sitting between them. The germline V gene encodes CDR1 LGHNT and CDR2 FRNRAP. This CDR3 has 14 amino acids. The CDR3 region is CASGLNREEDTQYF. CDR3 in DNA: TGTGCTAGTGGTTTGAACAGGGAAGAAGATACGCAGTATTTT.